A selection of T cell receptor beta chains follows, all from one sample in a study of technical replicates of blood from a handful of donors. TCRdb's copy holds only in-frame clones and misses some; the assay was immunoSEQ multiplex PCR. The table lists some 11,000 clones, around 94% of them singletons. Sequencing was done on a sample of PBMCs. The receptor source for this set is a human donor in good health. The CDR3 runs from the conserved cysteine through the conserved F or W. Fields, in order: V gene, clone size, J gene, D gene, CDR3 protein, CDR3 DNA. D genes are given only for firm matches. The size of a clone is reported for some rows only, either as once, few or many, or as a class for expanded clones.

v_call: TRBV9
clone_size: once
j_call: TRBJ1-2
d_call: -
cdr3_aa: CASSGQVWGGYTF
cdr3_nt: TGTGCCAGCAGCGGACAGGTGTGGGGAGGCTACACCTTC

v_call: TRBV30
clone_size: -
j_call: TRBJ2-4
d_call: TRBD1
cdr3_aa: CAWSVGGPYAKNIQYF
cdr3_nt: TGTGCCTGGAGTGTAGGGGGCCCCTATGCCAAAAACATTCAGTACTTC

v_call: TRBV5-1
clone_size: once
j_call: TRBJ2-3
d_call: -
cdr3_aa: CASSSPGEGLSYF
cdr3_nt: TGCGCCAGCAGCTCCCCAGGGGAGGGCCTTTCTTATTTT

v_call: TRBV5-1
clone_size: -
j_call: TRBJ2-3
d_call: TRBD2
cdr3_aa: CASSLAAGGITDTQYF
cdr3_nt: TGCGCCAGCAGCTTGGCAGCGGGAGGGATCACAGATACGCAGTATTTT

v_call: TRBV28
clone_size: -
j_call: TRBJ1-2
d_call: TRBD1
cdr3_aa: CASSLGTGRGYTF
cdr3_nt: TGTGCCAGCAGTTTGGGGACAGGCAGGGGCTACACCTTC

v_call: TRBV18
clone_size: -
j_call: TRBJ1-2
d_call: TRBD1
cdr3_aa: CASSPGQGAGYTF
cdr3_nt: TGTGCCAGCTCACCGGGACAGGGGGCTGGCTACACCTTC

v_call: TRBV5-1
clone_size: -
j_call: TRBJ1-2
d_call: TRBD1
cdr3_aa: CASSLQTGGEARYTF
cdr3_nt: TGCGCCAGCAGCTTACAGACAGGGGGCGAAGCGCGCTACACCTTC

v_call: TRBV5-1
clone_size: few
j_call: TRBJ2-1
d_call: -
cdr3_aa: CASSLPGESRNEQFF
cdr3_nt: TGCGCCAGCAGCTTGCCGGGAGAGTCTCGGAATGAGCAGTTCTTC

v_call: TRBV6-1
clone_size: once
j_call: TRBJ2-3
d_call: TRBD1
cdr3_aa: CASSDRQGASTDTQYF
cdr3_nt: TGTGCCAGCAGTGACCGACAGGGCGCCAGCACAGATACGCAGTATTTT

v_call: TRBV4-2
clone_size: -
j_call: TRBJ1-2
d_call: -
cdr3_aa: CASSQENTGNYGYTF
cdr3_nt: TGTGCCAGCAGCCAAGAAAATACAGGGAACTATGGCTACACCTTC

v_call: TRBV5-1
clone_size: -
j_call: TRBJ2-3
d_call: -
cdr3_aa: CASSLGSIGADTQYF
cdr3_nt: TGCGCCAGCAGCTTGGGCTCCATAGGGGCAGATACGCAGTATTTT

v_call: TRBV2
clone_size: -
j_call: TRBJ2-7
d_call: TRBD2
cdr3_aa: CASSDPMTSGISYEQYF
cdr3_nt: TGTGCCAGCAGTGACCCGATGACTAGCGGGATATCCTACGAGCAGTACTTC

v_call: TRBV30
clone_size: -
j_call: TRBJ2-3
d_call: TRBD2
cdr3_aa: CAWSVPGGVTDTQYF
cdr3_nt: TGTGCCTGGAGTGTACCGGGGGGGGTCACAGATACGCAGTATTTT

v_call: TRBV25-1
clone_size: -
j_call: TRBJ2-1
d_call: -
cdr3_aa: CASSDGSSYNEQFF
cdr3_nt: TGTGCCAGCAGTGACGGGAGCTCCTACAATGAGCAGTTCTTC

v_call: TRBV11-2
clone_size: -
j_call: TRBJ1-2
d_call: TRBD1
cdr3_aa: CASSRPGQGNGYTF
cdr3_nt: TGTGCCAGCAGCAGACCGGGACAGGGAAACGGCTACACCTTC

v_call: TRBV29-1
clone_size: -
j_call: TRBJ1-2
d_call: -
cdr3_aa: CSVEDQGSWDYGYTF
cdr3_nt: TGCAGCGTTGAAGATCAAGGGAGTTGGGACTATGGCTACACCTTC

v_call: TRBV18
clone_size: -
j_call: TRBJ1-1
d_call: -
cdr3_aa: CASSQRDTEAFF
cdr3_nt: TGTGCCAGCTCACAACGAGACACTGAAGCTTTCTTT

v_call: TRBV30
clone_size: -
j_call: TRBJ2-1
d_call: TRBD1
cdr3_aa: CAIMTGGSYNEQFF
cdr3_nt: TGTGCCATAATGACAGGGGGCTCCTACAATGAGCAGTTCTTC

v_call: TRBV5-1
clone_size: -
j_call: TRBJ2-3
d_call: TRBD2
cdr3_aa: CASSQTSGRLVSKTQYF
cdr3_nt: TGCGCCAGCAGCCAGACTAGCGGGAGACTCGTTTCAAAAACGCAGTATTTT

v_call: TRBV5-1
clone_size: -
j_call: TRBJ1-1
d_call: TRBD1
cdr3_aa: CASSSRTGLDTEAFF
cdr3_nt: TGCGCCAGCAGCTCTCGGACAGGGTTGGACACTGAAGCTTTCTTT

v_call: TRBV2
clone_size: -
j_call: TRBJ2-7
d_call: -
cdr3_aa: CASSEQGYEQYF
cdr3_nt: TGTGCCAGCAGCGAACAGGGCTACGAGCAGTACTTC

v_call: TRBV30
clone_size: -
j_call: TRBJ2-2
d_call: -
cdr3_aa: CARTWASTNTGELFF
cdr3_nt: TGTGCCCGGACGTGGGCTAGCACAAACACCGGGGAGCTGTTTTTT

v_call: TRBV15
clone_size: -
j_call: TRBJ2-3
d_call: -
cdr3_aa: CATSGSALLTDTQYF
cdr3_nt: TGTGCCACCAGCGGTAGCGCGTTACTCACAGATACGCAGTATTTT

v_call: TRBV4-2
clone_size: -
j_call: TRBJ1-2
d_call: -
cdr3_aa: CASSPGTTYNYGYTF
cdr3_nt: TGTGCCAGCAGCCCAGGGACAACATATAACTATGGCTACACCTTC

v_call: TRBV7-9
clone_size: -
j_call: TRBJ1-4
d_call: TRBD1
cdr3_aa: CASSRGQGDEKLFF
cdr3_nt: TGTGCCAGCAGCCGGGGACAGGGGGATGAAAAACTGTTTTTT

v_call: TRBV19
clone_size: -
j_call: TRBJ2-1
d_call: TRBD1
cdr3_aa: CASSTKTGVVGEQFF
cdr3_nt: TGTGCCAGTAGTACCAAGACAGGGGTGGTCGGTGAGCAGTTCTTC

v_call: TRBV30
clone_size: once
j_call: TRBJ2-5
d_call: -
cdr3_aa: CAWLEGQTQYF
cdr3_nt: TGTGCCTGGTTGGAGGGCCAGACCCAGTACTTC

v_call: TRBV11-1
clone_size: -
j_call: TRBJ1-5
d_call: -
cdr3_aa: CASSPTGNQPQHF
cdr3_nt: TGTGCCAGCAGCCCGACTGGCAATCAGCCCCAGCATTTT

v_call: TRBV9
clone_size: once
j_call: TRBJ2-3
d_call: TRBD2
cdr3_aa: CASSLHRIAGPTDTQYF
cdr3_nt: TGTGCCAGCAGTCTTCACAGGATAGCGGGACCCACAGATACGCAGTATTTT

v_call: TRBV28
clone_size: once
j_call: TRBJ2-7
d_call: -
cdr3_aa: CASSSTVPEQYF
cdr3_nt: TGTGCCAGCAGTTCGACAGTCCCTGAGCAGTACTTC

v_call: TRBV18
clone_size: -
j_call: TRBJ2-1
d_call: TRBD2
cdr3_aa: CASSPWTSGGNEQFF
cdr3_nt: TGTGCCAGCTCACCTTGGACTAGCGGGGGGAATGAGCAGTTCTTC

v_call: TRBV30
clone_size: -
j_call: TRBJ2-1
d_call: -
cdr3_aa: CAWSVLLAGLDEQFF
cdr3_nt: TGTGCCTGGAGTGTACTGCTGGCGGGATTGGATGAGCAGTTCTTC

v_call: TRBV7-9
clone_size: -
j_call: TRBJ2-1
d_call: TRBD2
cdr3_aa: CASSLELAGGPLGTDEQFF
cdr3_nt: TGTGCCAGCAGCTTAGAACTAGCGGGAGGTCCACTGGGGACCGATGAGCAGTTCTTC